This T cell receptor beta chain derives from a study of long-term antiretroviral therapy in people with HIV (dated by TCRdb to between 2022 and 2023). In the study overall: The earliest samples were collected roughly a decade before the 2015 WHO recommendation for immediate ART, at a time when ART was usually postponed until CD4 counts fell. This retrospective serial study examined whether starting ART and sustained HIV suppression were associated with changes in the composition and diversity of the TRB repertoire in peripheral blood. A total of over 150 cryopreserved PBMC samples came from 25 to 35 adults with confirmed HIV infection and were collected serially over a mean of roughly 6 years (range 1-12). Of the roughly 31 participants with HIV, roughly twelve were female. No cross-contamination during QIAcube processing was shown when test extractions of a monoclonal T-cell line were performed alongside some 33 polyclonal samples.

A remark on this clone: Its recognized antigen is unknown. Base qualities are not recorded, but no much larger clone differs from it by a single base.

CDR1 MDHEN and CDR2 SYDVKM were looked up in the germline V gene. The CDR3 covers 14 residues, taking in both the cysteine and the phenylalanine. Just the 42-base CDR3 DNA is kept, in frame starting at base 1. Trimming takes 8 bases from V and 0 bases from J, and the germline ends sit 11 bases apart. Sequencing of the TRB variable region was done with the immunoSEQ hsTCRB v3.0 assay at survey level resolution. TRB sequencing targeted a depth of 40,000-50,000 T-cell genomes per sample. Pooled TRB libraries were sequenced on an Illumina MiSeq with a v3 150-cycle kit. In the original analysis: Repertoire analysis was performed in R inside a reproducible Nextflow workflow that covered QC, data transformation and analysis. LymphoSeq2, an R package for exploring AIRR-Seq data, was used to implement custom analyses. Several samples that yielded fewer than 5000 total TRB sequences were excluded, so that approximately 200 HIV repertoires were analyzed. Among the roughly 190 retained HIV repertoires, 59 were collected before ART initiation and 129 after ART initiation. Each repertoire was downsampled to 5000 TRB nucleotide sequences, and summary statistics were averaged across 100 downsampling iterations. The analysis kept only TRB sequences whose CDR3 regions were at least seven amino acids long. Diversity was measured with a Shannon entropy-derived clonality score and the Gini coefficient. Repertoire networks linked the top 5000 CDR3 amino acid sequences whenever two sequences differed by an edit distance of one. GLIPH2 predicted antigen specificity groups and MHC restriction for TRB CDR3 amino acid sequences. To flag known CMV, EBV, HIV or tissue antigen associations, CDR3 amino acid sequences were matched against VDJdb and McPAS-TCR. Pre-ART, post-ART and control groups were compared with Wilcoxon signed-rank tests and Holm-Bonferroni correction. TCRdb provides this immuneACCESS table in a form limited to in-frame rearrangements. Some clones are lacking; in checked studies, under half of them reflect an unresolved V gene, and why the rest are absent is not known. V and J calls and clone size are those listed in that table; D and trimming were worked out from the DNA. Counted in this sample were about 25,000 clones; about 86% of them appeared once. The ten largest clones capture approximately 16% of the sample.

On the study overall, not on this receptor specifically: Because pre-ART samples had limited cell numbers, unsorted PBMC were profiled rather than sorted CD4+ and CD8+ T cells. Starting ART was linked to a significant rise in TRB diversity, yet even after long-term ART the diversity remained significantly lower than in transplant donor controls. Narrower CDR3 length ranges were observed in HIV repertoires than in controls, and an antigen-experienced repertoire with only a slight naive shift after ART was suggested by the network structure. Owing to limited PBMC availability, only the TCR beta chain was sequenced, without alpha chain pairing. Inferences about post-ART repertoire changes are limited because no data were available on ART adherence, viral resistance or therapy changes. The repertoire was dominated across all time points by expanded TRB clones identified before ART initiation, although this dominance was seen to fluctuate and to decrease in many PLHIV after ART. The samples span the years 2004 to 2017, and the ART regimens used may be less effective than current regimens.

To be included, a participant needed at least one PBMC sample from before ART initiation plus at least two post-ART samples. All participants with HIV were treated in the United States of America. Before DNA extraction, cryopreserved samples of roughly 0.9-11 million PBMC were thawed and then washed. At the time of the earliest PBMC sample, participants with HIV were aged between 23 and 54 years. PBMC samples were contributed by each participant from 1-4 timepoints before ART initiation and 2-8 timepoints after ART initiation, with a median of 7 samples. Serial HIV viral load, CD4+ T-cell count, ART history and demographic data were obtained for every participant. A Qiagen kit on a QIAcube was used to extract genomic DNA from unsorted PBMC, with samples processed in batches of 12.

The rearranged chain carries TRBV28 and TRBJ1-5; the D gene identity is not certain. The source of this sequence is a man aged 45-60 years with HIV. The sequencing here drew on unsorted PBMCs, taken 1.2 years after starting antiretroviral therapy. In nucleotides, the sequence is TGTGCCAGCCGGGTTATTTATAGCAATCAGCCCCAGCATTTT. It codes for CASRVIYSNQPQHF.